The 22 T cell receptor beta chains given below trace back to one sample, sequenced in a study of cytomegalovirus exposure and HLA in healthy donors. The PCR employed 60 Vbeta primers together with 13 Jbeta primers. Sequencing was performed with immunoSEQ multiplex PCR; in TCRdb, only in-frame clones are kept and a portion is missing. The sample comprises under 150,000 clones, around nine tenths of which are singletons, and about 5% rests with the top ten. Sequenced sample: PBMCs. These receptors were collected from a woman aged 30 to 39 in good health and CMV-seronegative.

V usage is TRBV11-2 and J usage is TRBJ2-2, with 8 bases matching TRBD2. V dropped 6 bases and J dropped 0; count of bases not matched to a gene: 3. Germline V gene sequence: CDR1 SGHAT, CDR2 FQNNGV. CDR3 length: 15 residues. CDR3 residues: CASSTGLANTGELFF. CDR3 sequence (DNA): TGTGCCAGCAGTACGGGACTAGCGAACACCGGGGAGCTGTTTTTT.

CDR3 nucleotides: TGTGCCAGCAGCGGACTGGGCACAGATACGCAGTATTTT. The encoded protein is CASSGLGTDTQYF. The rearrangement links TRBV6-6 to TRBJ2-3; D perhaps matches TRBD2 (5 bases). V was cut by 6 bases and J by 1 base, with 8 bases left in between. The CDR3 extends over 13 amino acids. Germline CDR1 MNHNY, CDR2 SVGAGI (reference sequence).

This clone has only a few counts. This chain links TRBV11-3 with TRBJ2-2, with D uncertain. Per germline, CDR1 SGHNT and CDR2 YENEEA. CDR3 size: 16 residues. Trimming stripped 2 bases from V and 6 bases from J, with 16 bases between. DNA for the CDR3: TGTGCCAGCAGCTTATCCAACGCGGCTACGGCCGGGGAGCTGTTTTTT. Its protein product is CASSLSNAATAGELFF.

This clone appeared a single time. The gene calls are TRBV19 and TRBJ1-2; 7 bases match TRBD1. The CDR3 is 16 amino acids. The J segment lost 6 bases and the V segment lost 6 bases, leaving 16 bases of the junction unmatched. Germline values: CDR1 LNHDA, CDR2 SQIVND (reference sequence). CDR3 sequence reads: CASRQGLLYELNGYTF. The CDR3 coding sequence is TGTGCCAGTAGACAGGGGCTTCTATATGAATTGAATGGCTACACCTTC.

The genes are TRBV5-4 and TRBJ2-2; a weak D match, TRBD1 (6 bases). The CDR3 contains 15 residues. Germline V gives CDR1 SGHNT, CDR2 YYREEE (reference sequence). Trimming removed 4 bases at V and 4 bases at J, with 14 bases between. The CDR3 nucleotides read TGTGCCAGCAGCCCGAGGACAGTCGGCACCGGGGAGCTGTTTTTT. It is translated as CASSPRTVGTGELFF.

J is TRBJ1-5 and V is TRBV2, with a weak D call TRBD1 (6 bases). CDR3 size: 15 residues. V was trimmed by 6 bases and J by 4 bases, leaving 16 bases between them. The V gene's germline CDR1 is SNHLY and CDR2 FYNNEI. The CDR3 is CASRDNIGTNQPQHF. CDR3 DNA sequence: TGTGCCAGCAGAGACAACATTGGGACAAATCAGCCCCAGCATTTT.

V and J are TRBV29-1 and TRBJ2-2; 8 positions match TRBD1. Trimming took 0 bases from V and 5 from J; bases not matched to a gene: 5. The CDR3 totals 15 residues. Looked up from germline, CDR1 is SQVTM and CDR2 is ANQGSEA. This CDR3 is CSVEDTGGVTGELFF. For the CDR3, the DNA is TGCAGCGTTGAAGATACAGGGGGAGTTACCGGGGAGCTGTTTTTT.

The chain is built from TRBV28 and TRBJ1-3; perhaps TRBD1 as D (6 bases). Per the germline V gene, CDR1 is MDHEN and CDR2 is SYDVKM. Trimming cost V 6 bases and J 4 bases, with 13 bases left between them. The CDR3 spans 14 residues. The CDR3 coding sequence is TGTGCCAGCAGCTACAGGGCGTTGGGAAACACCATATATTTT. Amino acid sequence: CASSYRALGNTIYF.

This sequence joins TRBV29-1 and TRBJ1-2, with D hard to call. CDR1 SQVTM and CDR2 ANQGSEA come from the germline V gene. The V gene lost 5 bases and the J gene lost 0 bases, with 4 bases spanning the gap. The CDR3 sequence is 11 residues long. DNA of the CDR3: TGCAGCGTTCGAGCTAACTATGGCTACACCTTC. It is translated as CSVRANYGYTF.

The chain uses TRBV7-2 and TRBJ2-3, with D perhaps matching TRBD2 (5 bases). The CDR3 length is 15 residues. Germline V lookup: CDR1 SGHTA, CDR2 FQGNSA. Trimming shortened V by 1 base and J by 11 bases, and 19 bases separated the two germline ends. The CDR3: CASSLEAGLKFGQYF. CDR3 sequence (DNA): TGTGCCAGCAGCTTAGAGGCGGGCCTAAAGTTTGGGCAGTATTTT.

J is TRBJ2-4 and V is TRBV18, with D possibly TRBD2 on 5 matching bases. Between the trimmed V and J ends, which lost 6 bases and 1 base, there was a span of 13 bases. The CDR3 runs to 15 residues. Looked up from germline, CDR1 is KGHSH and CDR2 is LQKENI. The CDR3 reads CASSPTGGAKNIQYF. The CDR3 bases are TGTGCCAGCTCTCCAACCGGCGGGGCCAAAAACATTCAGTACTTC.

The chain carries TRBV7-3 and TRBJ1-1; tentative D call: TRBD1 (6 bases). The CDR3 has 13 amino acids. Trimming removed 4 bases at V and 5 bases at J, with 11 bases between. Germline V lookup: CDR1 SGHTA, CDR2 FQGTGA. DNA for the CDR3: TGTGCCAGCAGCTCACAGGGAAGTACTGAAGCTTTCTTT. Translating it yields CASSSQGSTEAFF.

This clone has only one observation. The chain couples TRBV7-2 to TRBJ2-3; 8 bases line up with TRBD1. The CDR3 has 12 residues. Unmatched junction bases numbered 5, after V lost 1 base and J lost 14 bases. Germline values: CDR1 SGHTA, CDR2 FQGNSA. In DNA, the CDR3 is TGTGCCAGCAGCTTAGGGGGACAGGTTTGGTATTTT. Its translation is CASSLGGQVWYF.

The rearrangement joins TRBV7-9 to TRBJ2-3; 10 bases align to TRBD2. With 4 bases clipped from V and 3 bases from J, the junction kept 10 bases outside the gene matches. From germline, CDR1 is SEHNR and CDR2 FQNEAQ (reference sequence). The CDR3 extends over 17 amino acids. The CDR3 nucleotides read TGTGCCAGCAGCTACCCCCTGGGAGCGGGGGGGACAGATACGCAGTATTTT. Protein: CASSYPLGAGGTDTQYF. Complete variable domain (other parts from reference TRBV7-9 and TRBJ2-3): DTGVSQNPRHKITKRGQNVTFRCDPISEHNRLYWYRQTLGQGPEFLTYFQNEAQLEKSRLLSDRFSAERPKGSFSTLEIQRTEQGDSAMYLCASSYPLGAGGTDTQYFGPGTRLTVL.

This chain uses TRBV6-6 with TRBJ1-1; possible D gene TRBD1, 6 bases. The CDR3 consists of 14 residues. From germline, CDR1 is MNHNY and CDR2 SVGAGI (reference sequence). Deletions cut 6 bases from V and 3 bases from J, with 14 bases between. CDR3 loop: CASRGGRLDTEAFF. DNA for the CDR3: TGTGCCAGCAGGGGGGGGCGCTTGGACACTGAAGCTTTCTTT.

This clone was recorded a few times. V usage is TRBV6-1 and J usage is TRBJ1-1; 7 bases fit TRBD1. The CDR3 has 15 residues. Germline CDR1 MNHNS, CDR2 SASEGT. V was clipped by 10 bases and J by 3 bases; unmatched bases: 14. CDR3 in DNA: TGTGCCACCACACCAAATACAGGGGCGGACACTGAAGCTTTCTTT. Translated, it gives CATTPNTGADTEAFF.

CDR3 sequence: CASSITGGQTGELFF. DNA for the CDR3: TGTGCCAGCAGTATCACAGGGGGCCAGACCGGGGAGCTGTTTTTT. This chain uses TRBV27 with TRBJ2-2; the match to TRBD1 covers 9 bases. The J segment lost 5 bases and the V segment lost 5 bases, leaving 6 bases of the junction unmatched. Germline V gene data show CDR1 as MNHEY and CDR2 as SMNVEV (reference sequence). The CDR3 consists of 15 residues.

This clone appeared once. The CDR3 region is CASSPVTLAYSPLHF. CDR3 in DNA: TGTGCCAGTAGTCCAGTGACATTGGCATATTCACCCCTCCACTTT. V and J are TRBV19 and TRBJ1-6; D ambiguous. Germline CDR1 LNHDA, CDR2 SQIVND (reference sequence). The CDR3 is 15 amino acids. V lost 5 bases, J lost 8 bases, and 16 bases lay in between.

The chain carries TRBV9 and TRBJ2-1; TRBD2 aligns across 8 bases. Germline-derived CDR1 and CDR2 are SGDLS and YYNGEE. Trimming took 4 bases from V and 3 from J; bases not matched to a gene: 9. This CDR3 has 16 amino acids. This CDR3 is CASSPRRGESYNEQFF. The CDR3 DNA reads as TGTGCCAGCAGCCCGAGGCGGGGGGAGAGCTACAATGAGCAGTTCTTC.

The genes are TRBV30 and TRBJ2-7; no reliable D call. The CDR3 is made up of 11 amino acids. V lost 0 bases and J 6 bases, leaving 6 bases between the germline ends. Germline V gene data show CDR1 as GTSNPN and CDR2 as SVGIG (reference sequence). The CDR3 sequence is CAWSVGSEQYF. CDR3 sequence (DNA): TGTGCCTGGAGTGTCGGTTCCGAGCAGTACTTC.

The chain has TRBV19 and TRBJ1-1; D gene uncertain. The ends were cut back, 6 bases at V and 1 base at J, with 9 bases in the middle. This CDR3 is 13 amino acids long. CDR1 and CDR2 (germline): LNHDA, SQIVND (reference sequence). For the CDR3, the DNA is TGTGCCAGTAGGCGAGGAGGGAACACTGAAGCTTTCTTT. Protein product: CASRRGGNTEAFF.

The DNA of the CDR3 is TGTGCCAGCAGCTCCGGGTCCAAACACTACGAGCAGTACTTC. It translates to CASSSGSKHYEQYF. The chain couples TRBV2 to TRBJ2-7; D unresolved. Trimming left V 6 bases short and J 3 bases short, with 15 bases between. The CDR3 spans 14 residues. Germline lookup yields CDR1 SNHLY and CDR2 FYNNEI.